Listed below are T cell receptor beta chains from one sample, sequenced in a study of blood T cell repertoires in COVID-19. The assay was immunoSEQ multiplex PCR, and TCRdb's table has in-frame clones only and misses some. The table records 65,000 to 85,000 clones, about four fifths of them present only once. Sequencing was carried out using peripheral blood. These receptors were obtained from a man between 45 and 60 years old with active COVID-19. Both conserved end residues are part of each CDR3.

j_gene | v_gene | CDR3aa
TRBJ2-7 | TRBV10-3 | CAISPSSGSSHEQYF
TRBJ1-5 | TRBV21-1 | CASRNFSGDRRHQPQHF
TRBJ2-7 | TRBV5-1 | CASSLTTREHEQYF
TRBJ2-3 | TRBV11-3 | CASSRYTTEDGTDTQYF
TRBJ2-3 | TRBV5-1 | CASSLEARGGIDTQYF
TRBJ1-2 | TRBV5-1 | CASSSSRGGDTF
TRBJ1-3 | TRBV6-1 | CASSDGGQVSGNTIYF
TRBJ2-2 | TRBV4-1 | CASSRLQGARTGELFF
TRBJ1-2 | TRBV9 | CASSVDGTGNNYGYTF
TRBJ2-5 | TRBV6-1 | CASSDNAHGGGTVKTQYF
TRBJ2-7 | TRBV2 | CASSDGLGEIEQYF
TRBJ1-2 | TRBV3-1/TRBV3-2 | CASSQREAYGYTF
TRBJ2-2 | TRBV9 | CASSVGQKNTGELFF
TRBJ2-3 | TRBV7-3 | CASSLSGRGTDTQYF
TRBJ1-5 | TRBV19 | CASSPNREEGQPQHF
TRBJ2-6 | TRBV5-1 | CATRQSLSSGANVLTF
TRBJ2-1 | TRBV27 | CASSYRRISGDSYNEQFF
TRBJ2-1 | TRBV6-2/TRBV6-3 | CASSYSWANNEQFF
TRBJ2-2 | TRBV10-3 | CAISGTSGRGTGELFF
TRBJ2-7 | TRBV6-6 | CASRQGDYEQYF
TRBJ2-2 | TRBV27 | CASIEQGKTGELFF
TRBJ1-5 | TRBV9 | CASSVAEDGEQPQHF
TRBJ2-1 | TRBV15 | CATSRRSYNEQFF
TRBJ2-7 | TRBV11-2 | CASSLVAGQGNYEQYF
TRBJ2-3 | TRBV27 | CASKTLGSQYF
TRBJ2-3 | TRBV4-2 | CASSQGGLRERRDTQYF
TRBJ1-1 | TRBV10-2 | CASRDRGPYTEAFF
TRBJ2-2 | TRBV19 | CASSIGQNTGELFF
TRBJ1-4 | TRBV21-1 | CASSKDSSNEKLFF
TRBJ2-1 | TRBV7-8 | CASKSTSEGFYNEQFF
TRBJ2-1 | TRBV6-5 | CASWGTSGLSNEQFF
TRBJ2-3 | TRBV6-2/TRBV6-3 | CASSYSGGLAGPNTDTQYF
TRBJ2-2 | TRBV13 | CASSLREYANTGELFF
TRBJ2-7 | TRBV24-1 | CATSDFSSGSYEQYF
TRBJ2-6 | TRBV23-1 | CASSHSATEANVLTF
TRBJ2-7 | TRBV7-6 | CASSLEGALGREQYF
TRBJ1-2 | TRBV19 | CASRGTARWDYGYTF
TRBJ2-1 | TRBV19 | CASSRIGPASGAYNEQFF
TRBJ2-1 | TRBV29-1 | CSGEREAYNEQFF
TRBJ2-6 | TRBV5-1 | CASSFRGGAGANVLTF
TRBJ2-3 | TRBV5-1 | CASSLDWSSGGGTDTQYF
TRBJ2-3 | TRBV6-5 | CASSLSTDTQYF
TRBJ1-1 | TRBV24-1 | CATSAGQLNTEAFF
TRBJ2-1 | TRBV7-9 | CASSLSGGSYNEQFF
TRBJ2-7 | TRBV24-1 | CATRWDRVAYEQYF
TRBJ2-7 | TRBV24-1 | CATRESTESSSYEQYF